Below are 29 T cell receptor beta chains sequenced from a single sample in a study of monozygotic twins with inflammatory bowel disease (dated by TCRdb to about 2019). The method was 5' RACE. For sequencing, an Illumina HiSeq 2500 was employed. TCRdb reprocessed the raw reads; every CDR3 protein sequence is a single record, and DNA is not supplied. The table for this sample records nearly 450,000 distinct CDR3 sequences. About 2.4% of the sample comes from the top ten. Source material: blood. The receptors were sampled from a human donor with ulcerative colitis or Crohn's disease, or a healthy co-twin of an affected twin (not recorded which).

The chain combines TRBV5-1 with TRBJ2-3. In germline, CDR1 is SGHRS, CDR2 YFSETQ. The CDR3 loop spans 15 amino acids. The CDR3 is CASSLSGSSTDTQYF.

The CDR3: CASSEYGGRETQYF. This chain joins TRBV25-1 and TRBJ2-5; as DNA is missing, the TRBD1 call by TCRdb cannot be tested. The CDR3 covers 14 residues. The germline V gene encodes CDR1 MGHDK and CDR2 SYGVNS.

The V call is TRBV28, the J call TRBJ1-1; TCRdb proposes TRBD1, but this gene call is untestable without DNA. The CDR3 is 14 residues long. Germline loops: CDR1 MDHEN, CDR2 SYDVKM. The CDR3 sequence is CASSPSDRVTEAFF.

This chain connects TRBV11-2 to TRBJ2-1; TCRdb outputs TRBD2, but without DNA this stays unchecked. The CDR3 runs to 16 residues. CDR1 is SGHAT, CDR2 FQNNGV, per germline. CDR3 in amino acids: CASSQGLAGDYNEQFF.

The rearrangement joins TRBV7-2 to TRBJ1-3; TCRdb calls TRBD1, which cannot be checked without DNA. Germline V lookup: CDR1 SGHTA, CDR2 FQGNSA. The CDR3 is made up of 14 amino acids. CDR3 sequence: CASSSVQGRNTIYF.

This sequence joins TRBV2 and TRBJ1-1; with no DNA, the TCRdb D assignment of TRBD1 cannot be verified. Germline V gene sequence: CDR1 SNHLY, CDR2 FYNNEI. This CDR3 region has 14 residues. The CDR3 sequence is CASSRQGRDTEAFF.

This chain connects TRBV19 to TRBJ1-2. This CDR3 spans 13 amino acids. CDR1 and CDR2 (germline): LNHDA, SQIVND (reference sequence). CDR3 sequence reads: CASSAGQLRGYTF.

The chain combines TRBV20-1 with TRBJ1-2. The CDR3 has 11 residues. CDR1 DFQATT and CDR2 SNEGSKA come from the germline V gene (reference sequence). The CDR3 protein is CSASVFYGYTF.

The chain carries TRBV9 and TRBJ2-7; TCRdb reports TRBD2, a call that lacks DNA to check it against. CDR1 is SGDLS and CDR2 is YYNGEE in the germline V gene. The CDR3 is 15 amino acids. The CDR3 sequence: CASSVASGSLNEQYF.

This chain links TRBV3-1 with TRBJ2-1; TCRdb outputs TRBD1, but without DNA this stays unchecked. CDR3 length: 15 residues. Looked up from germline, CDR1 is LGHDT and CDR2 is YNNKEL (reference sequence). This CDR3 reads CASRPAGGSYNEQFF.

The chain recombines TRBV29-1 with TRBJ1-2. CDR1 SQVTM and CDR2 ANQGSEA come from the germline V gene. The CDR3 spans 15 residues. This CDR3 is CSVETFETDNYGYTF. The complete variable domain, with remaining parts taken from reference TRBV29-1 and TRBJ1-2, reads SAVISQKPSRDICQRGTSLTIQCQVDSQVTMMFWYRQQPGQSLTLIATANQGSEATYESGFVIDKFPISRPNLTFSTLTVSNMSPEDSSIYLCSVETFETDNYGYTFGSGTRLTVV.

V gene TRBV9 combines with J gene TRBJ2-5; TCRdb picks TRBD2, but there is no DNA to check that call. Germline loops: CDR1 SGDLS, CDR2 YYNGEE. This CDR3 is built from 16 residues. CDR3 protein: CASSPLGLAEQETQYF.

This chain uses TRBV7-2 with TRBJ2-3. The CDR3 is 14 residues long. Germline assignment: CDR1 SGHTA and CDR2 FQGNSA. CDR3: CASSFGSHTDTQYF.

The chain couples TRBV10-3 to TRBJ2-5; the D call from TCRdb, TRBD1, cannot be confirmed without DNA. This CDR3 spans 13 amino acids. Per the germline V gene, CDR1 is ENHRY and CDR2 is SYGVKD. This CDR3 reads CAITPDHEETQYF.

This chain joins TRBV29-1 and TRBJ1-1; TCRdb designates TRBD1, a call that cannot be tested without DNA. Germline V lookup: CDR1 SQVTM, CDR2 ANQGSEA. The CDR3 consists of 13 residues. CDR3 sequence: CSVEQGEFTEAFF.

The chain links TRBV6-1 to TRBJ1-1; with no DNA, the TCRdb D assignment of TRBD1 cannot be verified. This CDR3 region has 15 residues. From germline, CDR1 is MNHNS and CDR2 SASEGT. CDR3 in amino acids: CASALRGASDTEAFF.

The gene calls are TRBV7-2 and TRBJ2-7; TCRdb designates TRBD2, a call that cannot be tested without DNA. Germline V gene lookup returns CDR1 SGHTA and CDR2 FQGNSA. The CDR3 spans 15 residues. The CDR3 reads CASSPGTISGYEQYF.

The chain employs TRBV7-2 and TRBJ2-7. This CDR3 is built from 13 residues. Per germline, CDR1 SGHTA and CDR2 FQGNSA. The CDR3 here is CASSWSGGYEQYF.

This sequence joins TRBV20-1 and TRBJ1-6. Germline V gene sequence: CDR1 DFQATT, CDR2 SNEGSKA (reference sequence). CDR3 length: 17 residues. This chain's CDR3 is CSARDPRRSPDNSPLHF.

The rearrangement links TRBV7-2 to TRBJ2-1; no DNA is available, so the TRBD2 call from TCRdb remains unchecked. Germline CDR1 and CDR2: SGHTA and FQGNSA. CDR3 size: 15 residues. This chain's CDR3 is CASSEGPTAYNEQFF.

This rearrangement joins TRBV5-4 to TRBJ1-1; the TCRdb D gene call, TRBD1, has no DNA to confirm it. CDR3 length: 15 residues. Germline values: CDR1 SGHNT, CDR2 YYREEE (reference sequence). CDR3: CASSLEGQSNTEAFF.

The chain links TRBV18 to TRBJ2-3; TCRdb reports TRBD1, a call that lacks DNA to check it against. The V gene's germline CDR1 is KGHSH and CDR2 LQKENI. There are 13 residues in the CDR3. CDR3 sequence reads: CASSLAQADTQYF.

The chain couples TRBV5-1 to TRBJ1-1; there is no DNA to check the TCRdb D call of TRBD1. Per the germline V gene, CDR1 is SGHRS and CDR2 is YFSETQ. CDR3 length: 16 amino acids. CDR3 loop: CASSITPAGAYAEAFF.

J is TRBJ2-5 and V is TRBV27. This CDR3 region has 13 residues. In germline, CDR1 is MNHEY, CDR2 SMNVEV (reference sequence). The CDR3 region is CASSLSPTRTQYF.

The CDR3 region is CASSQMQGKNEQYF. The gene calls are TRBV7-9 and TRBJ2-7; no DNA is available, so the TRBD1 call from TCRdb remains unchecked. The CDR3 runs 14 residues. The germline gives CDR1 SEHNR, CDR2 FQNEAQ (reference sequence).

The V gene is TRBV5-1, the J gene TRBJ2-3; TCRdb designates TRBD2, a call that cannot be tested without DNA. The CDR3 loop spans 16 amino acids. Germline CDR1 SGHRS, CDR2 YFSETQ. CDR3 residues: CASSKGTSEFTDTQYF.

This chain links TRBV20-1 with TRBJ2-7; absent DNA, TCRdb's TRBD1 call cannot be checked. Germline CDR1 and CDR2: DFQATT and SNEGSKA (reference sequence). This CDR3 has 16 residues. CDR3 sequence reads: CSASTALSPKPYEQYF.

CDR3 residues: CSAWDPEVYEQYF. V usage is TRBV20-1 and J usage is TRBJ2-7. The CDR3 runs to 13 residues. Germline V gives CDR1 DFQATT, CDR2 SNEGSKA (reference sequence).

The chain carries TRBV18 and TRBJ2-1; TCRdb's D gene call, TRBD2, goes unchecked for lack of DNA. Germline assignment: CDR1 KGHSH and CDR2 LQKENI. The CDR3 extends over 21 amino acids. The CDR3 protein is CASSPRGMGLAAGRAYNEQFF.